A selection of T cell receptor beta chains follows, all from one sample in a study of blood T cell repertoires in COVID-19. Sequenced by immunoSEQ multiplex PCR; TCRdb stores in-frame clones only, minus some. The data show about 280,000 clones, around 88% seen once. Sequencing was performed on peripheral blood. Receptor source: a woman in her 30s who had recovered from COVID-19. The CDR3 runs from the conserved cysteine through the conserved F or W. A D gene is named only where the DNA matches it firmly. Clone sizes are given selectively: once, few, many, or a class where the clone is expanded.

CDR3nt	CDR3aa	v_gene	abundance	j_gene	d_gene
TGTGCCAGTAGTATAGGCCTCAGGGGGTTCAGGAACGAGCAGTACTTC	CASSIGLRGFRNEQYF	TRBV19	NA	TRBJ2-7	TRBD1
TGTGCCAGCAGCCAAGATTACAGCCCCTATGGCTACACCTTC	CASSQDYSPYGYTF	TRBV14	NA	TRBJ1-2	NA
TGTGCCAGCAGTTACCTCATGGGACAGGGCGGTCAGCCCCAGCATTTT	CASSYLMGQGGQPQHF	TRBV6-6	NA	TRBJ1-5	TRBD1
TGCGCCAGCAGCGTATACGGGACAGGGATTAATGGAGCTTTCTTT	CASSVYGTGINGAFF	TRBV5-1	NA	TRBJ1-1	TRBD1
TGTGCCAGTAGCATCGGAGCGGGAGATCAAGATACGCAGTATTTT	CASSIGAGDQDTQYF	TRBV19	NA	TRBJ2-3	TRBD2
TGTGCCAGCAGCAAAAGGGCAGGGGGCGTCTACAATGAGCAGTTCTTC	CASSKRAGGVYNEQFF	TRBV21-1	NA	TRBJ2-1	NA
TGTGCCAGCAGTCGATCAGCGAACACTGAAGCTTTCTTT	CASSRSANTEAFF	TRBV6-6	NA	TRBJ1-1	NA
TGTGCCAGCAGCGTAGGATGGACAACTGGGGCCAACGTCCTGACTTTC	CASSVGWTTGANVLTF	TRBV9	NA	TRBJ2-6	NA
TGTGCCAGGTCCGGGACAGGGGGCGGTGGGGCCAACGTCCTGACTTTC	CARSGTGGGGANVLTF	TRBV2	few	TRBJ2-6	TRBD1
TGTGCCAGCAGCCAACCGGGACAGGGGGGTAACACTGAAGCTTTCTTT	CASSQPGQGGNTEAFF	TRBV4-2	NA	TRBJ1-1	TRBD1
TGTGCCAGCAGCCGATCAAGCTACAGGGGCCACGAGCAGTACTTC	CASSRSSYRGHEQYF	TRBV6-5	NA	TRBJ2-7	TRBD1
TGTGCCAGTAGTGAGGGAGGGACTGAAGCTTTCTTT	CASSEGGTEAFF	TRBV19	once	TRBJ1-1	NA
TGCGCCAGCAGTGATGTTGGGACAGCAAGGAACACTGAAGCTTTCTTT	CASSDVGTARNTEAFF	TRBV10-2	NA	TRBJ1-1	TRBD1
TGTGCCAGCAGTTACAGGGGGTTGGGCAATCAGCCCCAGCATTTT	CASSYRGLGNQPQHF	TRBV6-2/TRBV6-3	few	TRBJ1-5	NA
TGTGCCAGCAGTGAATTAGGCAGGGGGCCTGATGAAAAACTGTTTTTT	CASSELGRGPDEKLFF	TRBV25-1	NA	TRBJ1-4	TRBD1
TGTGCCAGTGGACTAGCGGGAAGCGAGCAGTACTTC	CASGLAGSEQYF	TRBV2	NA	TRBJ2-7	TRBD2
TGTGCCAGCAGTTACTCGCTCGGGGGAAACACTGAAGCTTTCTTT	CASSYSLGGNTEAFF	TRBV28	NA	TRBJ1-1	NA
TGTGCCAGCAGTCCCCAGGGGCGAGAGACCCAGTACTTC	CASSPQGRETQYF	TRBV27	once	TRBJ2-5	NA
TGTGCCAGCAGCTTGCAGCTAGCGGGAGGTACTGGGGCCAACGTCCTGACTTTC	CASSLQLAGGTGANVLTF	TRBV5-6	few	TRBJ2-6	TRBD2
TGTGCCAGCAGCCAAGATGACAGAACCTACGAGCAGTACTTC	CASSQDDRTYEQYF	TRBV3-1/TRBV3-2	NA	TRBJ2-7	NA
TGCGCCAGCAGTGAGGGACAAGATACGCAGTATTTT	CASSEGQDTQYF	TRBV5-1	NA	TRBJ2-3	NA
TGTGCCAGCAGCTTAGATCGGGCGGGGGAGCAGTACTTC	CASSLDRAGEQYF	TRBV11-2	NA	TRBJ2-7	NA